Listed here are 4 T cell receptor beta chains from one sample, sequenced in a study of CD8 T cells in ankylosing spondylitis. Their antigens remain unidentified. The study, taken as a whole, reports: There was a TCR beta motif, made of several highly homologous variants, that appeared characteristic of ankylosing spondylitis blood.

TCRdb reprocessed the 5' RACE reads via MiXCR and lists one record per CDR3 protein. This sample yields some 220,000 distinct CDR3 sequences, of which approximately 7.3% are seen a single time; approximately 14% belongs to the top ten. The sequencing input was blood, either unsorted or a sorted T cell fraction (not recorded which). The receptors stem from a male donor with ankylosing spondylitis.

The sample holds a few counts of this clonotype. The chain combines TRBV5-6 with TRBJ1-5; D call uncertain. The germline gives CDR1 SGHDT, CDR2 YYEEEE. Trimming stripped 2 bases from V and 0 bases from J, with 6 bases between. The length of the CDR3 is 14 residues. In DNA form, the CDR3 reads TGTGCCAGCAGCTTTGGCTATAGCAATCAGCCCCAGCATTTT. Encoded protein: CASSFGYSNQPQHF.

The sample holds many counts of this clonotype. V is TRBV7-9 and J is TRBJ2-3; a possible D gene is TRBD2 (6 bases). Trimming removed 0 bases from V and 5 bases from J, with 12 bases in between. The CDR3 consists of 15 residues. CDR1 is SEHNR, CDR2 FQNEAQ, per germline (reference sequence). CDR3 residues: CASSLAWEVEDTQYF. CDR3 DNA: TGTGCCAGCAGCTTAGCCTGGGAGGTGGAAGATACGCAGTATTTT.

This clonotype was seen a handful of times. This rearrangement joins TRBV27 to TRBJ2-1; D is unclear. Trimming removed 0 bases at V and 5 bases at J, with 8 bases between. Germline loops: CDR1 MNHEY, CDR2 SMNVEV (reference sequence). This CDR3 contains 14 residues. The CDR3 region has the DNA TGTGCCAGCAGTTTATCTAGGGTTAACAATGAGCAGTTCTTC. It is translated as CASSLSRVNNEQFF.

This clonotype was detected only a few times. One junction end does not reproduce the germline sequence, and a read error may be involved. This rearrangement joins TRBV7-7 to TRBJ2-1; no clear D. The CDR3 totals 13 residues. Germline values: CDR1 SSHAT, CDR2 FNYEAQ (reference sequence). The CDR3 protein is CASSLGSRSKQFF. The CDR3 DNA follows: TGTGCTAGCAGCTTAGGATCACGTTCTAAGCAGTTCTTC.